This entry lists 29 T cell receptor beta chains sequenced from one sample in a study of T cells in localized non-small cell lung cancer. Clones were read by immunoSEQ multiplex PCR, and TCRdb kept only the in-frame ones, dropping some. The table lists about 40,000 clones, 65% to 90% of them singletons. The material was peripheral blood mononuclear cells, obtained before any cancer treatment. These receptor sequences come from a male donor at least 60 years old with stage II lung adenocarcinoma.

The CDR3 reads CAGSEGSQGYTF. The CDR3 bases are TGTGCCGGCTCCGAGGGCTCTCAGGGCTACACCTTC. J is TRBJ1-2 and V is TRBV7-8, with D hard to call. Germline CDR1 and CDR2: SGHVS and FQNEAQ. The CDR3 length is 12 residues. Between the trimmed V and J ends, which lost 11 bases and 8 bases, there was a span of 18 bases.

The chain is built from TRBV28 and TRBJ1-2, with 9 bases that match TRBD1. This CDR3 contains 18 residues. Germline-derived CDR1 and CDR2 are MDHEN and SYDVKM. The V gene end was trimmed by 4 bases and the J gene end by 0 bases; junction bases not matched to a gene: 12. DNA of the CDR3: TGTGCCAGCAGTTCGTTGCCGGGACAGGGAACTTCTAACTATGGCTACACCTTC. Translated: CASSSLPGQGTSNYGYTF.

The V and J genes are TRBV18 and TRBJ1-4; no clear D gene. The CDR3 runs 14 residues. CDR1 and CDR2 (germline): KGHSH, LQKENI. V lost 2 bases, J lost 13 bases, and 17 bases lay in between. The CDR3 reads CASSPKEPGVGLFF. The DNA of the CDR3 is TGTGCCAGCTCACCAAAGGAGCCTGGTGTCGGACTGTTTTTT.

The rearrangement uses TRBV29-1 and TRBJ1-1; 7 positions agree with TRBD1. This CDR3 region has 12 residues. CDR1 is SQVTM, CDR2 ANQGSEA, per germline. With V trimmed by 7 bases and J by 5 bases, 7 bases remained unmatched. DNA of the CDR3: TGCAGCGCCCTACAGGGGCGGACTGAAGCTTTCTTT. It codes for CSALQGRTEAFF.

The chain combines TRBV6-5 with TRBJ2-1; TRBD2 agrees at 7 bases. CDR1 MNHEY and CDR2 SVGAGI come from the germline V gene. The CDR3 spans 14 residues. J gave up 6 bases and V 1 base, and 3 bases lay outside the gene matches. The CDR3 DNA reads as TGTGCCAGCAGTTACTTTACTAGCGCCAATGAGCAGTTCTTC. It translates to CASSYFTSANEQFF.

The rearrangement links TRBV30 to TRBJ2-5; D perhaps matches TRBD2 (5 bases). Trimming shortened V by 0 bases and J by 5 bases, and 16 bases separated the two germline ends. Germline loops: CDR1 GTSNPN, CDR2 SVGIG (reference sequence). The CDR3 runs 15 residues. The CDR3 sequence: CAWSVLGVGRETQYF. As DNA, the CDR3 is TGTGCCTGGAGTGTACTCGGGGTGGGCCGGGAGACCCAGTACTTC.

The chain carries TRBV10-3 and TRBJ2-2, with no clear D. This CDR3 region has 12 residues. The germline gives CDR1 ENHRY, CDR2 SYGVKD. V lost 6 bases to trimming and J lost 4 bases, with 6 bases between them. The CDR3 DNA sequence: TGTGCCATCAGCTTTAGCACCGGGGAGCTGTTTTTT. The encoded protein is CAISFSTGELFF.

This clone came up once. The chain carries TRBV4-1 and TRBJ1-1; 10 positions match TRBD1. Germline CDR1 reads MGHRA; CDR2 reads YSYEKL. The CDR3 is 16 residues long. V dropped 1 base and J dropped 11; count of bases not matched to a gene: 13. The CDR3 is CASSQGTGGFVTRAFF. In DNA form, the CDR3 reads TGCGCCAGCAGCCAAGGGACAGGGGGTTTTGTTACTCGGGCTTTCTTT.

J is TRBJ2-1 and V is TRBV4-3; D unclear. Between the trimmed V and J ends, which lost 4 bases and 0 bases, there was a span of 13 bases. This CDR3 region has 16 residues. Germline-derived CDR1 and CDR2 are LGHNA and YSLEER. CDR3 region: CASSRLSVSSYNEQFF. CDR3 DNA: TGCGCCAGCAGCCGCCTCAGTGTAAGCTCCTACAATGAGCAGTTCTTC.

The J gene is TRBJ2-1, the V gene TRBV4-2; unclear D gene. Germline assignment: CDR1 LGHNA and CDR2 YNFKEQ. The CDR3 has 17 amino acids. Trimming took off 0 bases at V and 5 bases at J, with 17 bases between the two ends. DNA of the CDR3: TGTGCCAGCAGCCAAGATCGGGCCGAGGAGTGGGACAATGAGCAGTTCTTC. Its translation is CASSQDRAEEWDNEQFF.

This sequence joins TRBV30 and TRBJ1-6; 9 nucleotides agree with TRBD1. The CDR3 is 15 residues long. Germline trimming cut 2 bases from V and 8 bases from J; bases unmatched to any gene: 7. The V gene's germline CDR1 is GTSNPN and CDR2 SVGIG (reference sequence). The CDR3 loop reads CAWSTGTGSDSPLHF. For the CDR3, the DNA is TGTGCCTGGAGTACCGGGACAGGGAGTGATTCACCCCTCCACTTT.

The V and J genes are TRBV5-1 and TRBJ2-1; 8 bases align to TRBD2. V was clipped by 4 bases and J by 8 bases; unmatched bases: 11. The CDR3 runs 15 residues. Germline values: CDR1 SGHRS, CDR2 YFSETQ. The CDR3 bases are TGCGCCAGCAGCCCCCAGCGGGAGATTTACCATGAGCAGTTCTTC. It yields the protein CASSPQREIYHEQFF. Supplemented by reference TRBV5-1 and TRBJ2-1, the full variable domain reads KAGVTQTPRYLIKTRGQQVTLSCSPISGHRSVSWYQQTPGQGLQFLFEYFSETQRNKGNFPGRFSGRQFSNSRSEMNVSTLELGDSALYLCASSPQREIYHEQFFGPGTRLTVL.

The rearrangement joins TRBV19 to TRBJ2-1, with TRBD1 matching over 7 bases. Per the germline V gene, CDR1 is LNHDA and CDR2 is SQIVND (reference sequence). J lost 6 bases, V lost 3 bases, and 14 bases had no gene match. This CDR3 region has 17 residues. CDR3 sequence (DNA): TGTGCCAGTAGTATTGGGCCCTTGACAGGGACCCCCAATGAGCAGTTCTTC. Protein sequence: CASSIGPLTGTPNEQFF.

V and J are TRBV6-5 and TRBJ2-1; TRBD2 matches at 7 bases. Germline trimming cut 6 bases from V and 14 bases from J; bases unmatched to any gene: 10. CDR3 length: 12 amino acids. From germline, CDR1 is MNHEY and CDR2 SVGAGI. In DNA, the CDR3 is TGTGCCAGCAGCCGTAGCGGACGGGGGGAGTTCTTC. The encoded protein is CASSRSGRGEFF.

This clone came up once. This chain connects TRBV29-1 to TRBJ2-1; D call uncertain. V gave up 4 bases and J gave up 4 bases, with 8 bases separating them. Germline loops: CDR1 SQVTM, CDR2 ANQGSEA. The length of the CDR3 is 12 residues. The CDR3 DNA sequence: TGCAGCGTTGGCTTTTTTTACAATGAGCAGTTCTTC. Protein: CSVGFFYNEQFF.

This clone was found a few times. The chain couples TRBV19 to TRBJ1-5; possible D gene TRBD1, 5 bases. Germline values: CDR1 LNHDA, CDR2 SQIVND (reference sequence). V lost 8 bases to trimming and J lost 7 bases, with 9 bases between them. CDR3 length: 11 residues. The CDR3 bases are TGTGCCAGTGGGGGGAAGCAGCCCCAGCATTTT. This sequence encodes CASGGKQPQHF.

V usage is TRBV19 and J usage is TRBJ1-5, with 12 bases identical to TRBD1. The J segment lost 3 bases and the V segment lost 8 bases, leaving 11 bases of the junction unmatched. The CDR3 runs to 17 residues. The germline V gene has CDR1 LNHDA and CDR2 SQIVND (reference sequence). CDR3 protein: CASDGTGGFWDNQPQHF. CDR3 sequence (DNA): TGTGCCAGTGACGGGACAGGGGGCTTTTGGGACAATCAGCCCCAGCATTTT.

The chain links TRBV30 to TRBJ2-1, with D perhaps TRBD2 (5 bases). Trimming cost V 2 bases and J 0 bases, with 20 bases left between them. The germline V gene encodes CDR1 GTSNPN and CDR2 SVGIG (reference sequence). The CDR3 has 18 residues. CDR3 coding DNA: TGTGCCTGGAGTAGAGGCTGGCTAGCTGAAAGCTCCTACAATGAGCAGTTCTTC. As protein: CAWSRGWLAESSYNEQFF.

This chain links TRBV19 with TRBJ2-1, with D tentatively TRBD2 (7 bases). The V end lost 5 bases, the J end lost 10 bases, and 24 bases lay between the germline ends. Germline CDR1 is LNHDA and CDR2 is SQIVND (reference sequence). The CDR3 runs 16 residues. The CDR3 DNA sequence: TGTGCCAGTAGTCCCCAGGGGAGCGGGACTCCCGGGGAGCAGTTCTTC. This translates into CASSPQGSGTPGEQFF.

The J gene is TRBJ1-3, the V gene TRBV6-5; D unclear. V was clipped by 5 bases and J by 0 bases, with 8 bases between them. Germline values: CDR1 MNHEY, CDR2 SVGAGI. The CDR3 extends over 14 amino acids. This CDR3 reads CASSHGASGNTIYF. CDR3 DNA sequence: TGTGCCAGCAGTCACGGAGCCTCTGGAAACACCATATATTTT.

Here the CDR3 reads CASSPIGRGGAETQYF. The CDR3 DNA sequence: TGTGCCAGTAGTCCAATCGGCCGGGGAGGAGCGGAGACCCAGTACTTC. The chain has TRBV19 and TRBJ2-5; perhaps TRBD2 as D (6 bases). Trimming stripped 5 bases from V and 5 bases from J, with 21 bases between. This CDR3 has 16 residues. CDR1 is LNHDA, CDR2 SQIVND, per germline (reference sequence).

The rearrangement uses TRBV2 and TRBJ2-2; perhaps D is TRBD1 or TRBD2 (6 bases each). V was trimmed by 7 bases and J by 5 bases, leaving 17 bases between them. The CDR3 has 15 residues. Germline CDR1 and CDR2: SNHLY and FYNNEI. The CDR3 region has the DNA TGTGCCAGCAACCCGGGCAGGGGAGGTACCGGGGAGCTGTTTTTT. It yields the protein CASNPGRGGTGELFF.

This chain joins TRBV27 and TRBJ1-5, with D tentatively TRBD1 (5 bases). The length of the CDR3 is 13 residues. Germline-derived CDR1 and CDR2 are MNHEY and SMNVEV (reference sequence). Trimming shortened V by 2 bases and J by 7 bases, and 9 bases separated the two germline ends. CDR3 sequence reads: CASSLGRGQPQHF. CDR3 nucleotides: TGTGCCAGCAGTTTAGGGCGGGGGCAGCCCCAGCATTTT.

This clone was seen only a few times. The chain has TRBV2 and TRBJ1-1, with D possibly matching TRBD1 (6 bases). This CDR3 has 14 amino acids. Per germline, CDR1 SNHLY and CDR2 FYNNEI. Trimming took off 5 bases at V and 4 bases at J, with 14 bases between the two ends. In nucleotides, the CDR3 is TGTGCCAGCAGTCGGGAGAGAGGGGGCACTGAAGCTTTCTTT. Translating it yields CASSRERGGTEAFF.

This clone came up a few times. The rearrangement links TRBV14 to TRBJ2-1, with 10 bases aligning to TRBD2. The CDR3 covers 17 residues. Germline assignment: CDR1 SGHDN and CDR2 FVKESK. The J segment lost 9 bases and the V segment lost 4 bases, leaving 15 bases of the junction unmatched. This CDR3 reads CASSPIPGLARGGEQFF. CDR3 DNA sequence: TGTGCCAGCAGCCCTATACCGGGACTAGCGCGGGGGGGTGAGCAGTTCTTC.

This clone was seen just once. The genes are TRBV5-1 and TRBJ2-7; TRBD1 aligns across 9 bases. The V segment lost 0 bases and the J segment 5 bases; nucleotides outside the gene matches: 6. In germline, CDR1 is SGHRS, CDR2 YFSETQ. This CDR3 has 15 amino acids. CDR3 nucleotide sequence: TGCGCCAGCAGCTTGGGGGACAGGGACCTGGACGAGCAGTACTTC. As protein: CASSLGDRDLDEQYF.

The rearrangement joins TRBV5-5 to TRBJ2-5; tentative D call: TRBD2 (6 bases). V dropped 0 bases and J dropped 2 bases, with 14 bases sitting between them. The CDR3 spans 16 residues. In germline, CDR1 is SGHKS, CDR2 YYEKEE (reference sequence). This CDR3 is CASSLGGAEIQETQYF. In DNA form, the CDR3 reads TGTGCCAGCAGCTTGGGCGGGGCAGAAATACAAGAGACCCAGTACTTC.

V gene TRBV30 combines with J gene TRBJ1-3, with D unresolved. Germline loops: CDR1 GTSNPN, CDR2 SVGIG (reference sequence). This CDR3 has 13 residues. V lost 2 bases and J 5 bases, leaving 10 bases between the germline ends. The CDR3 coding sequence is TGTGCCTGGAGTCTGGACCAGCGAAACACCATATATTTT. It translates to CAWSLDQRNTIYF.

The genes are TRBV6-5 and TRBJ2-7; tentative D call: TRBD1 (6 bases). The germline gives CDR1 MNHEY, CDR2 SVGAGI. The V gene lost 6 bases and the J gene lost 0 bases, with 12 bases spanning the gap. The CDR3 runs to 14 residues. CDR3 in DNA: TGTGCCAGCAGGAGGACAGCCCTCTCCTACGAGCAGTACTTC. It translates to CASRRTALSYEQYF.